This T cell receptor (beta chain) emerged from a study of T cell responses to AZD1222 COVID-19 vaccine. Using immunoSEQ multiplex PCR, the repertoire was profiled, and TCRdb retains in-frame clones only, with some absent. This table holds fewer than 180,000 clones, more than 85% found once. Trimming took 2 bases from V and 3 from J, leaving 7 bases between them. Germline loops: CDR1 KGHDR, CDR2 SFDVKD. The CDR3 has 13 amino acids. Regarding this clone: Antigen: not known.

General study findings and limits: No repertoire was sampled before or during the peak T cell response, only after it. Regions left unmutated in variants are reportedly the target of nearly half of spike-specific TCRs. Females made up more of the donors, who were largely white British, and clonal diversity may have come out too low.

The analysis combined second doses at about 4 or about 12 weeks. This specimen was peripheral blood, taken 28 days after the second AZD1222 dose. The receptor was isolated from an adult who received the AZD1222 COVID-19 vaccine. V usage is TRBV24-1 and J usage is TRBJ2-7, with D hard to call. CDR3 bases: TGTGCCACCAGTGATTCAACCCACTACGAGCAGTACTTC. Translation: CATSDSTHYEQYF.